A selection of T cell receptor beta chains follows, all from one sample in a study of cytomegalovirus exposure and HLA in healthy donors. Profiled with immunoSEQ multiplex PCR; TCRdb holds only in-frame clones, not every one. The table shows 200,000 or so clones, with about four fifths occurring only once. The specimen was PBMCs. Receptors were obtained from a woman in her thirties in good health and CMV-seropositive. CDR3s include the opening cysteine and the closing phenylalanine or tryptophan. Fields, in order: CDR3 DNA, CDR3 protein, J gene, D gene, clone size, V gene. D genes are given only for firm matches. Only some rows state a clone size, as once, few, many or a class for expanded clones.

DNA: TGCGCCAGCAGCCTCCGGACAGGGTATGGCTACACCTTC
CDR3: CASSLRTGYGYTF
J: TRBJ1-2
D: TRBD1
size: few
V: TRBV4-1

DNA: TGTGCCAGTAGTACCAATCCTGGGACAGCTTTTCCCTACGAGCAGTACTTC
CDR3: CASSTNPGTAFPYEQYF
J: TRBJ2-7
D: TRBD1
size: -
V: TRBV19

DNA: TGTGCCACCAGCAGGCACGCCAGACAGTCATCGAACACTGAAGCTTTCTTT
CDR3: CATSRHARQSSNTEAFF
J: TRBJ1-1
D: -
size: -
V: TRBV15

DNA: TGTGCCATCAGTGAGTCAACTAGCGGGAGGCCTACGGGTGGAGAGCTGTTTTTT
CDR3: CAISESTSGRPTGGELFF
J: TRBJ2-2
D: TRBD2
size: -
V: TRBV10-3

DNA: TGTGCCAGCACCCCCCGGGACACTTACAATGAGCAGTTCTTC
CDR3: CASTPRDTYNEQFF
J: TRBJ2-1
D: -
size: -
V: TRBV6-5

DNA: TGTGCCAGCAGCTCGCCGCGTTCGAGGGCTGAAAAACTGTTTTTT
CDR3: CASSSPRSRAEKLFF
J: TRBJ1-4
D: -
size: -
V: TRBV11-2

DNA: TGTGCCAGCTCACAGGGGGCTCCATCCCTCTCCTACGAGCAGTACTTC
CDR3: CASSQGAPSLSYEQYF
J: TRBJ2-7
D: TRBD1
size: -
V: TRBV18

DNA: TGTGCCAGTAGTAGGGGCGAGAGGTACGAGCAGTACTTC
CDR3: CASSRGERYEQYF
J: TRBJ2-7
D: -
size: once
V: TRBV19

DNA: TGTGCCAGCAGTGCCTCTACCGGGACACATAGCAATCAGCCCCAGCATTTT
CDR3: CASSASTGTHSNQPQHF
J: TRBJ1-5
D: -
size: few
V: TRBV28

DNA: TGCGCCAGCAGCGACCTAGCGGGGGGAAACAATGAGCAGTTCTTC
CDR3: CASSDLAGGNNEQFF
J: TRBJ2-1
D: TRBD2
size: -
V: TRBV5-1

DNA: TGTGCTAGCAGCTTAGGCGAGGGACTAGCGGGAGGCCAGTACTTC
CDR3: CASSLGEGLAGGQYF
J: TRBJ2-5
D: TRBD2
size: -
V: TRBV7-7

DNA: TGTGCCAGCACCCCTCGGACAGGCGGAGGGGGGACACAAGAGACCCAGTACTTC
CDR3: CASTPRTGGGGTQETQYF
J: TRBJ2-5
D: -
size: -
V: TRBV9

DNA: TGCGCCAGCAGCCCGGGAGGGACAGAAGAGTACGAGCAGTACTTC
CDR3: CASSPGGTEEYEQYF
J: TRBJ2-7
D: -
size: -
V: TRBV5-1

DNA: TGTGCCAGCACCACGACAGCTTATGGCTACACCTTC
CDR3: CASTTTAYGYTF
J: TRBJ1-2
D: -
size: -
V: TRBV5-6

DNA: TGTGCCAGCAGCGCGACTAGCGGGAGGGCCCCGGGGGAGCTGTTTTTT
CDR3: CASSATSGRAPGELFF
J: TRBJ2-2
D: TRBD2
size: -
V: TRBV7-2

DNA: TGTGCCAGCAGTTACAACCGGGACAGGGGTTACGAGCAGTACTTC
CDR3: CASSYNRDRGYEQYF
J: TRBJ2-7
D: TRBD1
size: -
V: TRBV6-5